The rows below give T cell receptor beta chains drawn from one sample of a study of blood T cell repertoires in COVID-19. Libraries were prepared by immunoSEQ multiplex PCR; TCRdb keeps only in-frame clonotypes and omits some of them. The sample yields 270,000 or so clones, about four fifths seen once. The specimen sequenced was peripheral blood. The receptor source for this set is a woman aged 60-75 years with active or convalescent COVID-19. Both conserved end residues are part of each CDR3. D genes are given only for firm matches. Rows give clone size only sometimes, using once, few, many, or a class for an expanded clone.

TRBV6-5,NA,TRBJ1-2,NA,TGTGCCAGCAGTTACGGGAGCAGTGGCTACACCTTC,CASSYGSSGYTF
TRBV28,NA,TRBJ1-2,NA,TGTGCCAGCAGGTCGGCGGGATTGGGGGGCTACACCTTC,CASRSAGLGGYTF
TRBV19,TRBD1,TRBJ1-2,NA,TGTGCCAGTAGTCGACAGGGCGATACGAGAGGCTACACCTTC,CASSRQGDTRGYTF
TRBV7-9,TRBD2,TRBJ2-7,NA,TGTGCCAGCACCCTAGCGGGTGGAGGGAAGCAGTACTTC,CASTLAGGGKQYF
TRBV11-3,TRBD2,TRBJ2-3,NA,TGTGCCAGCAGCTTAGGAGCGGGGTCAGATACGCAGTATTTT,CASSLGAGSDTQYF
TRBV5-5,TRBD1,TRBJ1-6,NA,TGTGCCAGTGCCCAACACACACCGGGCAGGGGGCAGGATTCACCCCTCCACTTT,CASAQHTPGRGQDSPLHF
TRBV2,NA,TRBJ2-7,NA,TGTGCCAGACAATCCACCTCAGGATACGAGCAGTACTTC,CARQSTSGYEQYF
TRBV27,NA,TRBJ1-3,NA,TGTGCCAGCAGTTTAAAAGGGAAGGGGTACACCATATATTTT,CASSLKGKGYTIYF
TRBV18,NA,TRBJ1-2,NA,TGTGCCAGCTCACCACCGATGGGTAACTATGGCTACACTTTC,CASSPPMGNYGYTF
TRBV19,NA,TRBJ1-5,NA,TGTGCCAGTAGTATGGGAGGGGCAGGGCCCCAGCATTTT,CASSMGGAGPQHF
TRBV3-1/TRBV3-2,NA,TRBJ1-1,NA,TGTGCCAGCAGCCAAGCCGCAGGCCCAACCGAAGCTTTCTTT,CASSQAAGPTEAFF
TRBV4-3,NA,TRBJ1-1,NA,TGCGCCAGCAGCCAAGGAGTGGGGACTGATGAAGCTTTCTTT,CASSQGVGTDEAFF
TRBV19,NA,TRBJ2-7,NA,TGTGCCAGTAGTATACAAGTCGCACGGGGCTACGAGCAGTACTTC,CASSIQVARGYEQYF
TRBV6-5,NA,TRBJ1-2,once,TGTGCCAGCAGTCCCAACAGCAACTATGGCTACACCTTC,CASSPNSNYGYTF
TRBV7-2,TRBD1,TRBJ1-2,NA,TGTGCCAGCAGCTTAGGAGGGGGCGGCTACACCTTC,CASSLGGGGYTF
TRBV6-1,TRBD2,TRBJ2-3,NA,TGTGCCAGCAGTGAAGTGCCTAGCGGGGGGACAGATACGCAGTATTTT,CASSEVPSGGTDTQYF
TRBV2,NA,TRBJ1-5,once,TGTGCCAGCAGAGGAGTCGACGGATATCAGCCCCAGCATTTT,CASRGVDGYQPQHF
TRBV5-1,NA,TRBJ1-1,NA,TGCGCCAGCAGCTTCGGCCAGGTGAACACTGAAGCTTTCTTT,CASSFGQVNTEAFF
TRBV27,NA,TRBJ2-2,NA,TGTGCCAGCAGGGAATCCTCCCTGGGGAGGGGGGAGCTGTTTTTT,CASRESSLGRGELFF
TRBV7-9,NA,TRBJ1-1,NA,TGTGCCAGCAGCCCGCGGTTCCAGGGCACTGAAGCTTTCTTT,CASSPRFQGTEAFF
TRBV7-3,TRBD2,TRBJ2-5,NA,TGTGCCAGCAGCTTAAGCGGGGGGGCCGAGACCCAGTACTTC,CASSLSGGAETQYF
TRBV6-4,NA,TRBJ1-2,NA,TGTGCCAGCAGTGACTCGGGCAACTATGGCTACACCTTC,CASSDSGNYGYTF
TRBV7-9,TRBD1,TRBJ1-6,few,TGTGCCAGCAGCTTAGACGAGACAGGGCTCTCCTATAATTCACCCCTCCACTTT,CASSLDETGLSYNSPLHF
TRBV10-3,NA,TRBJ2-1,NA,TGTGCCACCAGAATAGCGGTCAGCTCCTACAATGAGCAGTTCTTC,CATRIAVSSYNEQFF
TRBV5-5,NA,TRBJ2-3,once,TGTGCCAGCAGCCGGGGGACCGCCCCGGCAGATACGCAGTATTTT,CASSRGTAPADTQYF
TRBV9,NA,TRBJ1-6,NA,TGTGCCAGCAGCGGCACAGGGTATAATTCACCCCTCCACTTT,CASSGTGYNSPLHF
TRBV7-7,TRBD2,TRBJ2-5,NA,TGTGCTAGCAGCTTACTACTAGCGGGGGTAGAGACCCAGTACTTC,CASSLLLAGVETQYF
TRBV20-1,NA,TRBJ2-7,NA,TGCAGTGCCTACTCCTCCTACGAGCAGTACTTC,CSAYSSYEQYF
TRBV6-4,NA,TRBJ1-1,once,TGTGCCAGCAGGCTAGGGGCCAGTACTGAAGCTTTCTTT,CASRLGASTEAFF
TRBV4-1,TRBD1,TRBJ2-3,NA,TGCGCCAGCAGCCAAGAAGGACAGGGGTCCACAGATACGCAGTATTTT,CASSQEGQGSTDTQYF
TRBV5-5,TRBD1,TRBJ2-3,few,TGTGCCAGCAGCTTCCGGGACAGGGGGACCTATTCCACAGATACGCAGTATTTT,CASSFRDRGTYSTDTQYF
TRBV5-1,TRBD2,TRBJ2-5,NA,TGCGCCAGCAGCCTTAGAGATAGCGGGGGACAAGAGACCCAGTACTTC,CASSLRDSGGQETQYF
TRBV11-2,NA,TRBJ2-5,many,TGTGCCAGCAGCTTAGATCTAGTGGAGACCCAGTACTTC,CASSLDLVETQYF
TRBV27,TRBD1,TRBJ1-4,NA,TGTGCCAGCAGGCCGGGACAGGGGGACGAAAAACTGTTTTTT,CASRPGQGDEKLFF
TRBV4-2,TRBD2,TRBJ2-2,NA,TGTGCCAGCAGCCAACGGGGAGGGGACACCGGGGAGCTGTTTTTT,CASSQRGGDTGELFF
TRBV3-1/TRBV3-2,NA,TRBJ2-1,NA,TGTGCCAGCAGCCCGCAGGCCCGAGGGAATGAGCAGTTCTTC,CASSPQARGNEQFF
TRBV2,NA,TRBJ1-6,NA,TGTGCCAGCCGCGCGGGAGGGGGGTATTCACCCCTCCACTTT,CASRAGGGYSPLHF
TRBV7-3,NA,TRBJ2-7,few,TGTGCCAGCAGCCCCCAGGGGCGTAACGAGCAGTACTTC,CASSPQGRNEQYF
TRBV10-3,TRBD1,TRBJ1-3,few,TGTGCCATCAGACAGGGGAATGGAAACACCATATATTTT,CAIRQGNGNTIYF